This T cell receptor (beta chain) derives from a study of T cells in Graves' hyperthyroidism and ophthalmopathy. Across the whole study: Blood from the periphery was taken at initial diagnosis, before any treatment.

Stable hyperthyroidism: no ophthalmopathy progression over 18 months of follow-up. Hyperthyroidism was newly diagnosed in patients aged 18 to 65 (duration under 2 months). Trimming stripped 4 bases from V and 7 bases from J, with 15 bases between. In germline, CDR1 is SGDLS, CDR2 YYNGEE. This CDR3 is built from 15 residues. Amplification of TCR beta CDR3 regions was performed using RNA transcripts as template. When the TCR CDR3 underwent first-round RT-PCR, the HTBI primer set was used. TCRdb passed the multiplex PCR reads through MiXCR, listing each CDR3 protein once. The sample includes about 690,000 distinct CDR3 sequences, 15% to 20% of them seen just once. Of note for this clonotype: Antigen: not known. A much more abundant neighbour one base away suggests this may be a read error.

Findings and limits, study-wide: Most thyroid-expanded clonotypes above 0.001 were also found in blood.

Material: blood. This sequence was found in a man between 45 and 60 years old with Graves' hyperthyroidism. The genes are TRBV9 and TRBJ1-6; D unclear. CDR3 amino acids: CASSLSPGQNSPLHF. Written as DNA, the CDR3 is TGTGCCAGCAGCCTATCCCCGGGCCAAAATTCACCCCTCCACTTT.